This passage covers 20 T cell receptor beta chains from one sample sequenced in a study of blood T cell repertoires in COVID-19. Only in-frame clones appear in the TCRdb table, and some are missing; sequencing was by immunoSEQ multiplex PCR. The table records approximately 200,000 clones, approximately 79% of them present only once. Sequenced sample: peripheral blood. These receptors all come from a human donor in a cohort sampled during active COVID-19.

V and J are TRBV6-5 and TRBJ1-6, with TRBD1 matching over 9 bases. The trim removed 6 bases at V and 10 bases at J, leaving 7 bases unmatched. Per the germline V gene, CDR1 is MNHEY and CDR2 is SVGAGI. The CDR3 is 14 residues long. CDR3 loop: CASSLRGTGSPLHF. CDR3 coding DNA: TGTGCCAGCAGCCTTCGGGGGACAGGGTCACCCCTCCACTTT.

The J gene is TRBJ2-7, the V gene TRBV10-3; possibly TRBD1 for D (7 bases). Germline V lookup: CDR1 ENHRY, CDR2 SYGVKD. Trimming shortened V by 3 bases and J by 3 bases, and 15 bases separated the two germline ends. The CDR3 is 15 amino acids. The chain's CDR3 is CAISELRDSGYEQYF. The DNA for the CDR3 is TGTGCCATCAGTGAACTGCGGGACAGTGGCTACGAGCAGTACTTC.

The CDR3 DNA sequence: TGTGCCAGTTCACCAACAGCGGATAACTATGGCTACACCTTC. This sequence encodes CASSPTADNYGYTF. V usage is TRBV19 and J usage is TRBJ1-2; no clear D gene. This CDR3 has 14 residues. Trimming cost V 8 bases and J 1 base, with 14 bases left between them. From germline, CDR1 is LNHDA and CDR2 SQIVND (reference sequence).

The chain combines TRBV29-1 with TRBJ2-5; TRBD2 aligns across 9 bases. This CDR3 region has 14 residues. The V gene's germline CDR1 is SQVTM and CDR2 ANQGSEA. The J segment lost 5 bases and the V segment lost 4 bases, leaving 8 bases of the junction unmatched. CDR3 in DNA: TGCAGCGTTGGGGGCGGGAGGGTCGCGGAGACCCAGTACTTC. As protein: CSVGGGRVAETQYF.

This rearrangement joins TRBV9 to TRBJ2-7; 8 bases match TRBD2. This CDR3 contains 14 residues. The J segment lost 0 bases and the V segment lost 7 bases, leaving 6 bases of the junction unmatched. The germline gives CDR1 SGDLS, CDR2 YYNGEE. The CDR3 reads CASGAGATSYEQYF. As DNA, the CDR3 is TGTGCCAGCGGAGCGGGAGCCACCTCCTACGAGCAGTACTTC.

This clone was seen only once. The V call is TRBV27, the J call TRBJ1-2; 12 nucleotides agree with TRBD1. Losses at the gene ends were 4 bases for V and 4 bases for J; bases not matched to a gene: 4. This CDR3 comprises 15 residues. Germline CDR1 MNHEY, CDR2 SMNVEV (reference sequence). The CDR3 here is CASSSGTGGPYGYTF. DNA of the CDR3: TGTGCCAGCAGTTCCGGGACAGGGGGCCCCTATGGCTACACCTTC.

The chain couples TRBV5-4 to TRBJ1-2, with TRBD1 identical over 7 bases. CDR3 length: 14 amino acids. Germline loops: CDR1 SGHNT, CDR2 YYREEE (reference sequence). Germline trimming cut 9 bases from V and 8 bases from J; bases unmatched to any gene: 16. CDR3 nucleotides: TGTGCCACCGGAGACCGTTACAGGGGATACGGCTACACCTTC. Protein sequence: CATGDRYRGYGYTF.

The V call is TRBV7-9, the J call TRBJ1-5; D perhaps matches TRBD1 (5 bases). V lost 0 bases, J lost 5 bases, and 11 bases lay in between. CDR1 is SEHNR and CDR2 is FQNEAQ in the germline V gene (reference sequence). There are 15 residues in the CDR3. This chain's CDR3 is CASSLAGREDQPQHF. The CDR3 DNA is TGTGCCAGCAGCTTAGCGGGCAGGGAGGATCAGCCCCAGCATTTT.

The chain uses TRBV30 and TRBJ1-1; D is perhaps TRBD1 (6 bases). The CDR3 covers 14 residues. Germline assignment: CDR1 GTSNPN and CDR2 SVGIG (reference sequence). Trimming shortened V by 8 bases and J by 4 bases, and 20 bases separated the two germline ends. The CDR3 here is CAGIERGGITEAFF. CDR3 DNA: TGTGCCGGTATCGAGAGGGGGGGAATCACTGAAGCTTTCTTT.

The chain carries TRBV18 and TRBJ2-5; D is ambiguous. Trimming stripped 3 bases from V and 1 base from J, with 9 bases between. This CDR3 contains 14 residues. CDR1 and CDR2 (germline): KGHSH, LQKENI. The CDR3 DNA reads TGTGCCAGCTCACCTCGACAAATCCAAGAGACCCAGTACTTC. Its protein product is CASSPRQIQETQYF.

This clone was seen a handful of times. This chain connects TRBV7-2 to TRBJ1-1, with TRBD1 matching 7 bases. The germline V gene encodes CDR1 SGHTA and CDR2 FQGNSA. This CDR3 contains 15 residues. J gave up 0 bases and V 1 base, and 2 bases lay outside the gene matches. The CDR3 protein is CASSLEGTVNTEAFF. The CDR3 nucleotides read TGTGCCAGCAGCTTAGAAGGGACAGTGAACACTGAAGCTTTCTTT.

This clone showed up just once. V and J are TRBV28 and TRBJ2-7, with D possibly matching TRBD2 (7 bases). The V gene lost 8 bases and the J gene lost 0 bases, with 17 bases spanning the gap. The CDR3 loop spans 15 amino acids. Germline CDR1 and CDR2: MDHEN and SYDVKM. CDR3 DNA sequence: TGTGCCAGCCTCCCGGGGGGCAGGAGCTCCTACGAGCAGTACTTC. This encodes CASLPGGRSSYEQYF.

The gene calls are TRBV9 and TRBJ2-1, with TRBD2 matching over 10 bases. CDR1 and CDR2 (germline): SGDLS, YYNGEE. V shed 0 bases and J 8 bases; nucleotides not matched to a gene: 5. The CDR3 totals 15 residues. The CDR3 DNA reads as TGTGCCAGCAGCGTAGAAGTAGCGGGAGGTTATGAGCAGTTCTTC. Residues: CASSVEVAGGYEQFF.

This clone was counted many times. This chain connects TRBV28 to TRBJ2-5; the D is unclear. The germline V gene encodes CDR1 MDHEN and CDR2 SYDVKM. The CDR3 runs 14 residues. Between the trimmed V and J ends, which lost 2 bases and 0 bases, there was a span of 7 bases. The CDR3 DNA reads as TGTGCCAGCAGTTTACACCCGGACCAAGAGACCCAGTACTTC. As protein: CASSLHPDQETQYF.

This clone was found a few times. The chain links TRBV28 to TRBJ1-4; 9 nucleotides agree with TRBD1. Germline assignment: CDR1 MDHEN and CDR2 SYDVKM. The CDR3 has 16 residues. Trimming removed 7 bases from V and 8 bases from J; junction bases left unmatched: 14. The CDR3 is CASTLPPGQGREKLFF. The CDR3 bases are TGTGCCAGCACTCTCCCCCCCGGACAGGGGAGAGAAAAACTGTTTTTT.

The V gene is TRBV5-6, the J gene TRBJ2-7; 10 bases are shared with TRBD1. The CDR3 consists of 13 residues. V lost 7 bases and J lost 3; bases outside the gene matches: 4. CDR1 is SGHDT, CDR2 YYEEEE, per germline. CDR3 in amino acids: CASYRTGGYEQYF. DNA for the CDR3: TGTGCCAGCTACAGGACAGGGGGCTACGAGCAGTACTTC.

The V call is TRBV30, the J call TRBJ1-1; D is ambiguous. Per the germline V gene, CDR1 is GTSNPN and CDR2 is SVGIG (reference sequence). V gave up 7 bases and J gave up 6 bases, with 18 bases separating them. CDR3 length: 13 amino acids. The CDR3 region is CASGSDITPEAFF. DNA for the CDR3: TGTGCCTCCGGGTCTGATATCACCCCTGAAGCTTTCTTT.

This chain uses TRBV29-1 with TRBJ1-1; D is perhaps TRBD1 (5 bases). V was pared by 8 bases and J by 1 base, with 17 bases between. This CDR3 has 14 residues. From germline, CDR1 is SQVTM and CDR2 ANQGSEA. CDR3 sequence reads: CSSRVAASNTEAFF. In DNA form, the CDR3 reads TGCAGCTCCAGGGTGGCAGCCTCGAACACTGAAGCTTTCTTT.

V is TRBV10-3 and J is TRBJ1-2; tentative D call: TRBD1 (5 bases). The CDR3 is 15 amino acids. Trimming removed 0 bases from V and 8 bases from J, with 16 bases in between. Germline assignment: CDR1 ENHRY and CDR2 SYGVKD. The DNA of the CDR3 is TGTGCCATCAGTGAGTCGGGAGGGACCCTTCTCGGCTACACCTTC. Amino acid sequence: CAISESGGTLLGYTF.

This chain connects TRBV20-1 to TRBJ1-1; D gene uncertain. Trimming took 3 bases from V and 5 from J, leaving 13 bases between them. CDR1 and CDR2 (germline): DFQATT, SNEGSKA (reference sequence). The CDR3 covers 13 residues. CDR3 loop: CSASDSFMTEAFF. Written as DNA, the CDR3 is TGCAGTGCTAGTGACTCTTTTATGACTGAAGCTTTCTTT.